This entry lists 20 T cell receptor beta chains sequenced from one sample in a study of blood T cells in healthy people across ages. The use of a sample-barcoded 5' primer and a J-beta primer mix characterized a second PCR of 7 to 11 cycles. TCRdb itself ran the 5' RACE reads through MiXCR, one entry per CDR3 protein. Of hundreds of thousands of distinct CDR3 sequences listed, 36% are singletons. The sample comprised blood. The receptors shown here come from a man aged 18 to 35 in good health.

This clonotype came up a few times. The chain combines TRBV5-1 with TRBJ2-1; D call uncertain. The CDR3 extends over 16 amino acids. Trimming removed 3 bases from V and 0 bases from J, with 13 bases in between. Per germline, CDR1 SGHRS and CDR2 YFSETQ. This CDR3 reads CASSSLTGSSYNEQFF. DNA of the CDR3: TGCGCCAGCAGCTCGTTAACGGGCAGCTCCTACAATGAGCAGTTCTTC. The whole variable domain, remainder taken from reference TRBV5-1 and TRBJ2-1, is KAGVTQTPRYLIKTRGQQVTLSCSPISGHRSVSWYQQTPGQGLQFLFEYFSETQRNKGNFPGRFSGRQFSNSRSEMNVSTLELGDSALYLCASSSLTGSSYNEQFFGPGTRLTVL.

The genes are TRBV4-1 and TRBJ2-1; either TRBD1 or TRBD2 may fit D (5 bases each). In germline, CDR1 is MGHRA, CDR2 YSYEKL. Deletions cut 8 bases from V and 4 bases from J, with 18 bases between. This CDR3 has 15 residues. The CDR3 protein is CASGESGTGYNEQFF. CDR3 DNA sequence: TGCGCCAGCGGGGAGTCGGGGACGGGGTACAATGAGCAGTTCTTC.

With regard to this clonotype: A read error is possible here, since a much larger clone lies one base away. This CDR3 reads CSLGGSPTDTQYF. The CDR3 DNA follows: TGCAGCCTCGGGGGCAGCCCCACAGATACGCAGTATTTT. The rearrangement joins TRBV29-1 to TRBJ2-3, with D perhaps given as TRBD1 or TRBD2 (6 bases each). This CDR3 is 13 amino acids long. V gave up 8 bases and J gave up 2 bases, with 14 bases separating them. The germline V gene encodes CDR1 SQVTM and CDR2 ANQGSEA.

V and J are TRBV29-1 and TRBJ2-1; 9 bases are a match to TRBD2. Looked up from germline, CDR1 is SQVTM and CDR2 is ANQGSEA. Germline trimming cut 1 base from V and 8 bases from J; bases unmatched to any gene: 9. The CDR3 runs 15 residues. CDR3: CSVEGEGLAPHEQFF. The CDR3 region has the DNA TGCAGCGTTGAAGGAGAGGGACTAGCACCCCATGAGCAGTTCTTC.

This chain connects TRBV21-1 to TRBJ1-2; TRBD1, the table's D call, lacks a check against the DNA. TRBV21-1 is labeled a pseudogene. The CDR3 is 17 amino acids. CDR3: CASSHRDRDDGESGYTF. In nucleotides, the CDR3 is TGTGCCAGCAGCCATCGGGACAGGGATGACGGTGAGAGTGGCTACACCTTC.

The CDR3 nucleotides read TGCAGTGCTAGACAATTTAGCAATCAGCCCCAGCATTTT. Amino acid sequence: CSARQFSNQPQHF. The chain joins TRBV20-1 to TRBJ1-5; D unresolved. In germline, CDR1 is DFQATT, CDR2 SNEGSKA (reference sequence). Trimming left V 2 bases short and J 0 bases short, with 5 bases between. This CDR3 has 13 amino acids.

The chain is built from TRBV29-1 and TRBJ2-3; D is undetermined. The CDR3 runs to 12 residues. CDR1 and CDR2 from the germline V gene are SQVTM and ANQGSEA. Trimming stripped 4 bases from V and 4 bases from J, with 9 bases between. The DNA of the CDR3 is TGCAGCGTTGTCTTGAGCGCAGATACGCAGTATTTT. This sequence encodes CSVVLSADTQYF.

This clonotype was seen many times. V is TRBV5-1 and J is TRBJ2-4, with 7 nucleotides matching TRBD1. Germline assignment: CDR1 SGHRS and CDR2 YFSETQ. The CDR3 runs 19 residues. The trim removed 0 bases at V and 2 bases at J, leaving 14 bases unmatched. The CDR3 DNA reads TGCGCCAGCAGCTTGGACGGTCGCGAGGGGGCGAGAACCAAAAACATTCAGTACTTC. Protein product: CASSLDGREGARTKNIQYF.

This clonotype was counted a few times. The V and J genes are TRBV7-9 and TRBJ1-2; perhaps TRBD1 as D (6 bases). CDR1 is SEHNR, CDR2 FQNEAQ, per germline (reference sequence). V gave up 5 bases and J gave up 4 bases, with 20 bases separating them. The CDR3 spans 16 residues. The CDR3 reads CASSQGTGAGPYGYTF. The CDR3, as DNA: TGTGCCAGCAGCCAGGGGACGGGGGCAGGGCCCTATGGCTACACCTTC.

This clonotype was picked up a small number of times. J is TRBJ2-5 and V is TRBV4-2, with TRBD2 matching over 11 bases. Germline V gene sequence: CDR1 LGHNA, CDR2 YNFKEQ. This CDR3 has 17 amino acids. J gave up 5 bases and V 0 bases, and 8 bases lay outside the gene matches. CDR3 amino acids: CASSQETLAGGYETQYF. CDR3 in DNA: TGTGCCAGCAGCCAAGAAACGCTAGCGGGGGGTTACGAGACCCAGTACTTC.

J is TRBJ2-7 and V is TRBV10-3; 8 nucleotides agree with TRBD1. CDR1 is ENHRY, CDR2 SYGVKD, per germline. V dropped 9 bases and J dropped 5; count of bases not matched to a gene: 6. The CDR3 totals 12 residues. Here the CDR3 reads CAIQGVGDEQYF. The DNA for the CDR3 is TGTGCCATACAGGGGGTTGGGGACGAGCAGTACTTC.

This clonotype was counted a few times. The CDR3 DNA is TGCGCCAGCAGCGTAACCACAGGGTTCGACTATGGCTACACCTTC. It encodes CASSVTTGFDYGYTF. V is TRBV5-1 and J is TRBJ1-2; weak D call: TRBD1 (6 bases). Germline V lookup: CDR1 SGHRS, CDR2 YFSETQ. The CDR3 totals 15 residues. The V end lost 4 bases, the J end lost 3 bases, and 16 bases lay between the germline ends.

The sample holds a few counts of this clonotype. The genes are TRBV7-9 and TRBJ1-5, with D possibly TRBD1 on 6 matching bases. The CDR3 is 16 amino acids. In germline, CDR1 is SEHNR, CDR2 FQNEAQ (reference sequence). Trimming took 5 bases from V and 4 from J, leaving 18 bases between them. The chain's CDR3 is CASSPMVGGGNQPQHF. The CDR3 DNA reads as TGTGCCAGCAGCCCGATGGTAGGGGGAGGAAATCAGCCCCAGCATTTT. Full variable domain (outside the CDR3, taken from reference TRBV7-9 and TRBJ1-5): DTGVSQNPRHKITKRGQNVTFRCDPISEHNRLYWYRQTLGQGPEFLTYFQNEAQLEKSRLLSDRFSAERPKGSFSTLEIQRTEQGDSAMYLCASSPMVGGGNQPQHFGDGTRLSIL.

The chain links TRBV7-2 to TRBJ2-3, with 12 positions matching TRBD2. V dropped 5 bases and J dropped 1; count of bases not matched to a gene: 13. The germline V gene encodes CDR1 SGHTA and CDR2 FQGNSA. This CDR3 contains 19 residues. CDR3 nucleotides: TGTGCCAGCAGCAGGACTAGCGGGACAGTCCGTTCGGGCACAGATACGCAGTATTTT. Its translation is CASSRTSGTVRSGTDTQYF.

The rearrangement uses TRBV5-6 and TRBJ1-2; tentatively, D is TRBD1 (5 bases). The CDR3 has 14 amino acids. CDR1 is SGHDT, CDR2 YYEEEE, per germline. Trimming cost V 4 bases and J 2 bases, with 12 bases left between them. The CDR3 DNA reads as TGTGCCAGCAGCCCGGACAAAAGGAACTATGGCTACACCTTC. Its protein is CASSPDKRNYGYTF.

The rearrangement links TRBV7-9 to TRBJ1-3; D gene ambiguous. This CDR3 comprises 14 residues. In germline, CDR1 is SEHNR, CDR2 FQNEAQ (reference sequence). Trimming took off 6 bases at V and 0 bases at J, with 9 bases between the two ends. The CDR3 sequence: CASRLGSSGNTIYF. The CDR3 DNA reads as TGTGCCAGCAGACTCGGGAGCTCTGGAAACACCATATATTTT.

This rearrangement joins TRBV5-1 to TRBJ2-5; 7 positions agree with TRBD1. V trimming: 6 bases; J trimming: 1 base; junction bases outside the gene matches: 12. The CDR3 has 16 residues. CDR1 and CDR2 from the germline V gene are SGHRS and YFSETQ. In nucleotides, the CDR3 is TGCGCCAGCATCCAAATCCCGGGACAGAGCCAAGAGACCCAGTACTTC. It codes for CASIQIPGQSQETQYF.

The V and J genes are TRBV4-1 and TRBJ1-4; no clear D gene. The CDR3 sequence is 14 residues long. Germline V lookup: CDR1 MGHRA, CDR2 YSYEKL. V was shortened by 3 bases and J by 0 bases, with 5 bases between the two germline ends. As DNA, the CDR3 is TGCGCCAGCAGCCAGAGAACAACTAATGAAAAACTGTTTTTT. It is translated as CASSQRTTNEKLFF.

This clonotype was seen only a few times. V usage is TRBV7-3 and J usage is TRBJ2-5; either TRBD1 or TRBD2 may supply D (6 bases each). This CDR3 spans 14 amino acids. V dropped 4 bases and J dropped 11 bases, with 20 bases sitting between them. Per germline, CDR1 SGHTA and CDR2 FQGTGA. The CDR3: CASSSSGGNNEQYF. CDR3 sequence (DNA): TGTGCCAGCAGCTCCTCCGGGGGCAACAATGAGCAGTACTTC.

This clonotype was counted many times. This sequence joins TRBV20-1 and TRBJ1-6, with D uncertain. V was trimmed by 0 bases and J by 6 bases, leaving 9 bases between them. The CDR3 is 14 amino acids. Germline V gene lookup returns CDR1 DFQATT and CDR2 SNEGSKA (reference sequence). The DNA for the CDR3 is TGCAGTGCTAGAGAGCCAGGCACTAATTCACCCCTCCACTTT. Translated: CSAREPGTNSPLHF.